A single sample is the source of the 29 T cell receptor beta chains below, sequenced in a study of blood T cells in healthy people across ages. A J-beta primer mix and a sample-barcoded 5' primer were used in a second PCR of roughly 6 to 11 cycles. Using its own MiXCR run on the 5' RACE reads, TCRdb lists one record per CDR3 protein. Of about 1.7 million distinct CDR3 sequences listed, roughly 30% are singletons. The sequenced material came from blood. These receptors originate from a woman aged 25 to 39 in good health.

This clonotype has more than one count but fewer than ten. V gene TRBV11-2 combines with J gene TRBJ2-7, with D possibly being TRBD1 or TRBD2 (6 bases each). Trimming removed 1 base from V and 2 bases from J, with 15 bases in between. The CDR3 spans 16 residues. Per germline, CDR1 SGHAT and CDR2 FQNNGV. The CDR3 nucleotides read TGTGCCAGCAGCTTAGTGGGGGCTAGCGCTCCCTACGAGCAGTACTTC. Its protein is CASSLVGASAPYEQYF.

This clonotype was recorded many times. The chain recombines TRBV9 with TRBJ1-5; D not certain. The CDR3 covers 12 residues. CDR1 SGDLS and CDR2 YYNGEE come from the germline V gene. V was clipped by 7 bases and J by 1 base, with 6 bases between them. CDR3 DNA: TGTGCCAGCGGCCCAAGCAATCAGCCCCAGCATTTT. Its translation is CASGPSNQPQHF. Together with reference TRBV9 and TRBJ1-5, the CDR3 gives the full variable domain: DSGVTQTPKHLITATGQRVTLRCSPRSGDLSVYWYQQSLDQGLQFLIQYYNGEERAKGNILERFSAQQFPDLHSELNLSSLELGDSALYFCASGPSNQPQHFGDGTRLSIL.

This clonotype has a count of ten or more. The rearrangement links TRBV6-1 to TRBJ2-6; D might be TRBD1 (5 bases). The germline V and J ends were trimmed by 6 bases and 4 bases, with 10 bases remaining between them. CDR1 and CDR2 from the germline V gene are MNHNS and SASEGT. This CDR3 has 14 amino acids. CDR3 amino acids: CASRQVSGANVLTF. CDR3 DNA: TGTGCCAGCAGACAGGTTTCGGGGGCCAACGTCCTGACTTTC.

In regard to this clonotype: This may stem from a read error, because a much larger clone lies one nucleotide away. The chain is built from TRBV12-3 or TRBV12-4 and TRBJ2-7, with D tentatively TRBD2 (5 bases). CDR3 length equals 15 residues. DNA of the CDR3: TGTGCCAACAGTTTCAGTAGTGGGAGCTCCTACGAGCAGTACTTC. Translated: CANSFSSGSSYEQYF.

This clonotype showed up just a few times. The CDR3 DNA sequence: TGCAGCGTGGGCTCCCGCAGCCGTACGGAGACCCAGTACTTC. Translating it yields CSVGSRSRTETQYF. The rearrangement joins TRBV29-1 to TRBJ2-5; D not resolved. Germline V gene data show CDR1 as SQVTM and CDR2 as ANQGSEA. V was shortened by 6 bases and J by 5 bases, with 19 bases between the two germline ends. The CDR3 covers 14 residues.

In its sample, this clonotype was seen a few times. The CDR3 is CASSRTATSGTNYEQYF. The CDR3 nucleotides read TGTGCCAGCAGTCGGACAGCGACTAGCGGGACTAATTACGAGCAGTACTTC. This chain connects TRBV27 to TRBJ2-7, with TRBD2 matching 11 bases. Germline-derived CDR1 and CDR2 are MNHEY and SMNVEV (reference sequence). The V segment lost 5 bases and the J segment 4 bases; nucleotides outside the gene matches: 13. The CDR3 has 17 amino acids.

This chain joins TRBV12-5 and TRBJ2-2, with TRBD1 matching 9 bases. CDR1 is LGHNT, CDR2 FRNRAP, per germline. Losses at the gene ends were 5 bases for V and 4 bases for J; bases not matched to a gene: 8. The CDR3 contains 16 residues. Here the CDR3 reads CASGPGQGRGTGELFF. CDR3 coding DNA: TGTGCTAGTGGTCCGGGACAGGGCCGAGGCACCGGGGAGCTGTTTTTT.

This chain joins TRBV20-1 and TRBJ1-2; D is unresolved. The CDR3 has 13 residues. The germline V and J ends were trimmed by 6 bases and 4 bases, with 15 bases remaining between them. The V gene's germline CDR1 is DFQATT and CDR2 SNEGSKA (reference sequence). In nucleotides, the CDR3 is TGCAGTGCCAACCGTGGGTCAGGCTATGGCTACACCTTC. This sequence encodes CSANRGSGYGYTF.

The chain combines TRBV11-2 with TRBJ2-1, with TRBD2 matching 12 bases. Germline V gene data show CDR1 as SGHAT and CDR2 as FQNNGV. This CDR3 is built from 15 residues. The trim removed 5 bases at V and 9 bases at J, leaving 8 bases unmatched. The CDR3 sequence is CASSPGSSGRGEQFF. The CDR3, as DNA: TGTGCCAGCAGCCCCGGATCTAGCGGGAGGGGTGAGCAGTTCTTC.

In its sample, this clonotype was seen many times. The chain recombines TRBV5-1 with TRBJ1-2; no clear D gene. V was cut by 2 bases and J by 1 base, with 9 bases left in between. Germline loops: CDR1 SGHRS, CDR2 YFSETQ. There are 14 residues in the CDR3. The CDR3 loop reads CASSLEPLNYGYTF. For the CDR3, the DNA is TGCGCCAGCAGCTTAGAGCCACTTAACTATGGCTACACCTTC.

This clonotype has more than one count but fewer than ten. V and J are TRBV4-3 and TRBJ2-5; TRBD1 or TRBD2 may be the D gene (5 bases each). The CDR3 covers 15 residues. In germline, CDR1 is LGHNA, CDR2 YSLEER. V lost 1 base and J lost 5, with 14 bases in between. CDR3 protein: CASSQGGGQVETQYF. The CDR3 DNA reads as TGCGCCAGCAGCCAAGGGGGCGGGCAGGTCGAGACCCAGTACTTC.

This clonotype was counted at least ten times. V is TRBV9 and J is TRBJ2-5; D may be TRBD1 or TRBD2 (5 bases each). V was clipped by 4 bases and J by 2 bases, with 18 bases between them. CDR1 and CDR2 (germline): SGDLS, YYNGEE. The CDR3 sequence is 16 residues long. This CDR3 is CASSPPLGTDQETQYF. CDR3 nucleotide sequence: TGTGCCAGCAGCCCGCCCTTGGGGACGGATCAAGAGACCCAGTACTTC.

The V call is TRBV7-2, the J call TRBJ2-5, with D maybe TRBD2 (6 bases). The CDR3 covers 12 residues. The germline V and J ends were trimmed by 5 bases and 11 bases, with 15 bases remaining between them. Germline V gene sequence: CDR1 SGHTA, CDR2 FQGNSA. The CDR3 here is CASSRSGEEQYF. CDR3 nucleotides: TGTGCCAGCAGCCGATCGGGGGAGGAGCAGTACTTC.

The gene calls are TRBV7-2 and TRBJ2-7; 7 nucleotides match TRBD1. V lost 7 bases and J lost 2; bases outside the gene matches: 11. CDR1 and CDR2 (germline): SGHTA, FQGNSA. The CDR3 spans 15 residues. The CDR3 loop reads CASTKFPGTAYEQYF. The CDR3 DNA reads TGTGCCAGCACCAAATTTCCCGGGACAGCCTACGAGCAGTACTTC.

This clonotype turned up a few times. The V call is TRBV20-1, the J call TRBJ2-7, with D possibly matching TRBD2 (5 bases). Germline lookup yields CDR1 DFQATT and CDR2 SNEGSKA (reference sequence). Trimming stripped 4 bases from V and 5 bases from J, with 9 bases between. The CDR3 length is 11 residues. In nucleotides, the CDR3 is TGCAGTGCTACTGACGGGGACGAGCAGTACTTC. Encoded protein: CSATDGDEQYF.

The chain is built from TRBV29-1 and TRBJ1-1; possibly TRBD1 for D (5 bases). This CDR3 contains 12 residues. Germline loops: CDR1 SQVTM, CDR2 ANQGSEA. Trimming stripped 8 bases from V and 3 bases from J, with 13 bases between. CDR3 loop: CSCGASDTEAFF. The CDR3 DNA is TGCAGCTGTGGGGCATCGGACACTGAAGCTTTCTTT.

This clonotype was seen a few times. The CDR3 DNA follows: TGTGCCAGCAGCCAAGAGGTGGGGTACAATGAGCAGTTCTTC. It codes for CASSQEVGYNEQFF. The chain employs TRBV3-1 and TRBJ2-1; unclear D gene. Trimming removed 0 bases at V and 4 bases at J, with 7 bases between. Germline assignment: CDR1 LGHDT and CDR2 YNNKEL (reference sequence). CDR3 length: 14 residues.

This clonotype was counted a few times. The V and J genes are TRBV5-6 and TRBJ2-5; perhaps TRBD1 as D (6 bases). V lost 0 bases and J 4 bases, leaving 13 bases between the germline ends. CDR1 is SGHDT and CDR2 is YYEEEE in the germline V gene. The CDR3 spans 15 residues. The CDR3 loop reads CASSLGVSDRETQYF. The CDR3 coding sequence is TGTGCCAGCAGCTTGGGTGTCTCGGACAGAGAGACCCAGTACTTC.

The sample holds a few counts of this clonotype. CDR3 nucleotides: TGTGCCAGCAGCCAAATTCTAGCGGGGGCCTACAATGAGCAGTTCTTC. This translates into CASSQILAGAYNEQFF. The J gene is TRBJ2-1, the V gene TRBV7-2; 10 bases line up with TRBD2. CDR1 SGHTA and CDR2 FQGNSA come from the germline V gene. The CDR3 is 16 amino acids. J lost 2 bases, V lost 5 bases, and 6 bases had no gene match.

The chain links TRBV29-1 to TRBJ2-5; tentatively, D is TRBD2 (6 bases). Trimming cost V 4 bases and J 2 bases, with 11 bases left between them. Germline V gives CDR1 SQVTM, CDR2 ANQGSEA. This CDR3 contains 13 residues. The DNA of the CDR3 is TGCAGCGTTGGTGCCGCGGGGCAAGAGACCCAGTACTTC. It codes for CSVGAAGQETQYF.

CDR3 residues: CSVRLVGETQYF. The CDR3 DNA reads TGCAGTGTACGGCTAGTTGGAGAGACCCAGTACTTC. This rearrangement joins TRBV20-1 to TRBJ2-5; D is uncertain. Germline CDR1 and CDR2: DFQATT and SNEGSKA (reference sequence). V was cut by 7 bases and J by 4 bases, with 13 bases left in between. This CDR3 has 12 residues.

Only a few counts were recorded for this clonotype. This rearrangement joins TRBV7-2 to TRBJ1-2; D is ambiguous. Germline V gene data show CDR1 as SGHTA and CDR2 as FQGNSA. The CDR3 sequence is 16 residues long. V lost 2 bases and J 6 bases, leaving 19 bases between the germline ends. The CDR3 is CASSLFPHWTLNGYTF. CDR3 bases: TGTGCCAGCAGCTTATTCCCCCACTGGACTCTGAATGGCTACACCTTC.

This clonotype has just a few counts. The rearrangement joins TRBV20-1 to TRBJ2-5; no clear D. Judging by the DNA end, TRBJ2-7 fits better; the J call may be wrong. Per germline, CDR1 DFQATT and CDR2 SNEGSKA (reference sequence). The CDR3 loop spans 11 amino acids. CDR3 protein: CSASIYYEQYF. CDR3 bases: TGCAGTGCTAGTATCTATTACGAGCAGTACTTC.

Points on this clonotype: This clone may be a read error of a much larger clone one base away. This chain links TRBV5-1 with TRBJ2-7, with 7 bases identical to TRBD1. CDR3 size: 14 residues. The germline CDR1 and CDR2 sequences are SGHRS and YFSETQ. CDR3: CASSARDSSYEQHF. The CDR3 bases are TGCGCCAGCAGTGCTCGGGACAGCTCCTACGAGCAGCACTTC. The whole variable domain, remainder taken from reference TRBV5-1 and TRBJ2-7, is KAGVTQTPRYLIKTRGQQVTLSCSPISGHRSVSWYQQTPGQGLQFLFEYFSETQRNKGNFPGRFSGRQFSNSRSEMNVSTLELGDSALYLCASSARDSSYEQHFGPGTRLTVT.

For this clonotype: The junction does not match germline at one end; this may be a read error. V is TRBV6-4 and J is TRBJ2-1; 7 positions match TRBD1. This CDR3 comprises 16 residues. Per the germline V gene, CDR1 is MRHNA and CDR2 is SNTAGT. The CDR3 bases are TGTGCCACCAGTGACCCTGGGGACAGAATGAACAATGAGCAGTTCTTC. Amino acids: CATSDPGDRMNNEQFF.

On this clonotype itself: Being one base from a much bigger clone, this may be a read error. The chain is built from TRBV7-6 and TRBJ2-1; D assignment may be TRBD1 or TRBD2 (5 bases each). The CDR3 is 12 residues long. The germline gives CDR1 SGHVS, CDR2 FNYEAQ. CDR3 DNA: TGTGCCGGCAGTCCCAGGGAGAATGAGCAGTTCTTC. Its translation is CAGSPRENEQFF.

This chain links TRBV3-1 with TRBJ2-1, with TRBD2 matching over 12 bases. CDR1 is LGHDT and CDR2 is YNNKEL in the germline V gene (reference sequence). V shed 1 base and J 6 bases; nucleotides not matched to a gene: 1. This CDR3 has 15 residues. This CDR3 is CASSQVTSGSNEQFF. The CDR3 coding sequence is TGTGCCAGCAGCCAAGTGACTAGCGGGAGCAATGAGCAGTTCTTC.

This clonotype was seen a handful of times. The gene calls are TRBV28 and TRBJ2-1, with D possibly being TRBD2 (6 bases). V lost 7 bases to trimming and J lost 11 bases, with 12 bases between them. The CDR3 consists of 11 residues. Germline-derived CDR1 and CDR2 are MDHEN and SYDVKM. DNA for the CDR3: TGTGCCAGCACTTTGGGACTTCAGCAGTTCTTC. This encodes CASTLGLQQFF.

Only a few counts were recorded for this clonotype. The CDR3 sequence: CSDRTDLSGYTF. The CDR3 bases are TGCAGCGACCGGACGGACCTCTCTGGCTACACCTTC. The chain couples TRBV29-1 to TRBJ1-2; D not certain. V was trimmed by 7 bases and J by 7 bases, leaving 16 bases between them. This CDR3 comprises 12 residues. Germline lookup yields CDR1 SQVTM and CDR2 ANQGSEA.